The T cell receptor beta chain under discussion was sequenced for a study of spatial heterogeneity in lung cancer. Looking at the study overall: Sequenced follow-up PBMC samples came a median of around 2 years after resection, where available. Raw reads showed each unique TCR and UMI combination turning up more than ten times on average.

Time point: blood at routine non-recurrence follow-up after resection. Extraction of whole RNA from tumor, nontumor lung or frozen PBMC preceded unsorted sequencing. TCR cDNA molecules each had a unique molecular identifier. TCRdb re-analysed the 5' RACE reads in MiXCR, keeping a single row per CDR3 protein. The sample contains tens of thousands of distinct CDR3 sequences, around 7.7% of which appear only once. V was trimmed by 4 bases and J by 2 bases, leaving 16 bases between them. CDR1 and CDR2 from the germline V gene are MNHEY and SVGEGT. The CDR3 extends over 16 amino acids. The chain has TRBV6-2 or TRBV6-3 and TRBJ2-3; D remains ambiguous. The sequences come from PBMCs, collected at follow-up. The source is a female donor with early-stage non-small cell lung cancer. CDR3 nucleotide sequence: TGTGCCAGCAGTTCCCGCCGAGCTAGAACCACAGATACGCAGTATTTT. Translating it yields CASSSRRARTTDTQYF.